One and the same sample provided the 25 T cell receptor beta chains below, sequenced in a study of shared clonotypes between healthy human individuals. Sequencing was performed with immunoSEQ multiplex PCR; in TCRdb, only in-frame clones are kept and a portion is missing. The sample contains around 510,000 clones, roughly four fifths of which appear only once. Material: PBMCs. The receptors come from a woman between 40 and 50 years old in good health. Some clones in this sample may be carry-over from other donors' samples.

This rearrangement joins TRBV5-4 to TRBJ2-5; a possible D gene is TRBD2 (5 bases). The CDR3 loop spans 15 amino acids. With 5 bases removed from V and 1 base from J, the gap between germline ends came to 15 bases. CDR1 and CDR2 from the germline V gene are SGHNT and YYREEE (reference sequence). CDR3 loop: CASSDPRGLQETQYF. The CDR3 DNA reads TGTGCCAGCAGTGATCCCCGAGGGCTCCAAGAGACCCAGTACTTC. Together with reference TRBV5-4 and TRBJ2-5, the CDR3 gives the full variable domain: ETGVTQSPTHLIKTRGQQVTLRCSSQSGHNTVSWYQQALGQGPQFIFQYYREEENGRGNFPPRFSGLQFPNYSSELNVNALELDDSALYLCASSDPRGLQETQYFGPGTRLLVL.

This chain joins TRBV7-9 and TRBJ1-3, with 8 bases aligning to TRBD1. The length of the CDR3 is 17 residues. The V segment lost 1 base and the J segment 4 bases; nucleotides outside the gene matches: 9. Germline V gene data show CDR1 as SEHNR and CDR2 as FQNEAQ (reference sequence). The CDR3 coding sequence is TGTGCCAGCAGCTTAGGAAGCGACAGGGGCCGAGGAAACACCATATATTTT. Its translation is CASSLGSDRGRGNTIYF.

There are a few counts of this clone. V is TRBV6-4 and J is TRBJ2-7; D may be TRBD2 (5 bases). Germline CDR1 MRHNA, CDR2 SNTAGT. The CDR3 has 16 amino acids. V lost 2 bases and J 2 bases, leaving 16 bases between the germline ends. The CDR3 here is CASSDPGYLVAYEQYF. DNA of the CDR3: TGTGCCAGCAGTGACCCGGGATATCTGGTTGCCTACGAGCAGTACTTC.

CDR3 loop: CASSQESLRNQPQHF. CDR3 in DNA: TGTGCCAGCAGCCAAGAGTCGCTGCGGAATCAGCCCCAGCATTTT. This chain links TRBV4-2 with TRBJ1-5; D not resolved. The CDR3 sequence is 15 residues long. In germline, CDR1 is LGHNA, CDR2 YNFKEQ. Trimming took off 0 bases at V and 4 bases at J, with 10 bases between the two ends.

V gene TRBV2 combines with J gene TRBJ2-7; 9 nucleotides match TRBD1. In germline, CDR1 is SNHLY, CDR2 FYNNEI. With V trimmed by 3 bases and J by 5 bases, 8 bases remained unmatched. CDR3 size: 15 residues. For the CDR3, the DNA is TGTGCCAGCAGTGATCAGGGACAGGGCGCACACGAGCAGTACTTC. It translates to CASSDQGQGAHEQYF.

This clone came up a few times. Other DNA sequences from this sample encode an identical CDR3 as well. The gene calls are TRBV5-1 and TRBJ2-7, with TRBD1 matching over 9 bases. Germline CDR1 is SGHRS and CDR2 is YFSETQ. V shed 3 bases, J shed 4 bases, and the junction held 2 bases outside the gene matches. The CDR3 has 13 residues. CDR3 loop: CASSWGTGYEQYF. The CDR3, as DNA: TGCGCCAGCAGCTGGGGGACAGGGTACGAGCAGTACTTC.

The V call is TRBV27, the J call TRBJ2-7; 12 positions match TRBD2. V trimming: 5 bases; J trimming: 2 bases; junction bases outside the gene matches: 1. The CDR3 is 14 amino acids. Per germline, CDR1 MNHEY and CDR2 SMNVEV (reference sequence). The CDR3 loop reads CASSLAGGPYEQYF. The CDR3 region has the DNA TGTGCCAGCAGTCTAGCGGGAGGGCCCTACGAGCAGTACTTC.

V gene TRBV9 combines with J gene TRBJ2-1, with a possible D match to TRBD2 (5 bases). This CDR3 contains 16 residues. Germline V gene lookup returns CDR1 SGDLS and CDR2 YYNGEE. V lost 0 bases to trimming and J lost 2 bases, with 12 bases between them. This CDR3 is CASSVARSGAYNEQFF. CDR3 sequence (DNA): TGTGCCAGCAGCGTAGCTAGATCCGGGGCCTACAATGAGCAGTTCTTC.

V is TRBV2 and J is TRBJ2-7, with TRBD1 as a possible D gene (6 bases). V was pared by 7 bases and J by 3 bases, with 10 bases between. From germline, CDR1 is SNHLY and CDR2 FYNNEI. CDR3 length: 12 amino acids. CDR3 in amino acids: CASMSRGYEQYF. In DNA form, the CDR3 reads TGTGCCAGCATGAGCAGGGGCTACGAGCAGTACTTC.

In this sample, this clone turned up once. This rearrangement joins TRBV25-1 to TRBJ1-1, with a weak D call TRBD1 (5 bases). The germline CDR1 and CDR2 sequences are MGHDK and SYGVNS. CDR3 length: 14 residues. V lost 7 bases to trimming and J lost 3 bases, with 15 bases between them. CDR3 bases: TGTGCCAGCATCACCTCGGGGGGGGACACTGAAGCTTTCTTT. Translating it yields CASITSGGDTEAFF.

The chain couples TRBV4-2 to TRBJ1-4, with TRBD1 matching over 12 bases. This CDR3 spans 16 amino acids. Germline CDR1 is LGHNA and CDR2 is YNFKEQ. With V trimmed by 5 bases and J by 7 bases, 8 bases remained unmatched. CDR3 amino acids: CASSSGRGQGAEKLFF. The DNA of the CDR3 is TGTGCCAGCAGCTCGGGGCGGGGACAGGGGGCTGAAAAACTGTTTTTT.

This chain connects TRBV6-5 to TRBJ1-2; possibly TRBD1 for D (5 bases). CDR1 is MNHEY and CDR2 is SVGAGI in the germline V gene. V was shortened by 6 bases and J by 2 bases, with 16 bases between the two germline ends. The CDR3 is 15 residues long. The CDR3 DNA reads TGTGCCAGCAGCCGAGGTCGGGGCGGGAACTATGGCTACACCTTC. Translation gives CASSRGRGGNYGYTF.

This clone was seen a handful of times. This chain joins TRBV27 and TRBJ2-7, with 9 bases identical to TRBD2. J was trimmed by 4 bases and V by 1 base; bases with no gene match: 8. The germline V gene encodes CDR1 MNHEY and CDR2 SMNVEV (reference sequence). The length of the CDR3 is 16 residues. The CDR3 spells CASSLYGSGSLYEQYF. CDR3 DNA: TGTGCCAGCAGTTTATATGGTAGCGGGAGCCTTTACGAGCAGTACTTC.

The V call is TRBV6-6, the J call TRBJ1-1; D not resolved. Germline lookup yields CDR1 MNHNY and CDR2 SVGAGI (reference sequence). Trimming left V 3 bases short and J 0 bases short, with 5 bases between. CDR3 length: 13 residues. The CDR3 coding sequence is TGTGCCAGCAGTTATATTATGAACACTGAAGCTTTCTTT. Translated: CASSYIMNTEAFF.

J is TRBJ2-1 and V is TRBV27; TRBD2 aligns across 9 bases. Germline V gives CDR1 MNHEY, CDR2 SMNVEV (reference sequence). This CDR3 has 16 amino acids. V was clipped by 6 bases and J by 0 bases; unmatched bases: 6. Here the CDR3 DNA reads TGTGCCAGCAGCGGTAGCGGGAGAATCTCCTACAATGAGCAGTTCTTC. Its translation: CASSGSGRISYNEQFF.

The CDR3, as DNA: TGTGCCAGCAGCTTGGGACTAGCGGGCCTGAACACCGGGGAGCTGTTTTTT. Translation: CASSLGLAGLNTGELFF. This chain uses TRBV7-3 with TRBJ2-2; the match to TRBD2 covers 12 bases. V gave up 3 bases and J gave up 1 base; unmatched junction bases: 3. Germline lookup yields CDR1 SGHTA and CDR2 FQGTGA. The CDR3 totals 17 residues.

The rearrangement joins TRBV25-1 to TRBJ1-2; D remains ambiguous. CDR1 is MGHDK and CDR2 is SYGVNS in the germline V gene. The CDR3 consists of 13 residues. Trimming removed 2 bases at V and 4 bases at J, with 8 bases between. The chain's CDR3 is CASSEPGSYGYTF. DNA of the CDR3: TGTGCCAGCAGTGAACCAGGCAGCTATGGCTACACCTTC.

The CDR3 DNA reads TGTGCCAGCAGTTTGTCAAGAAACAGTGATGAGCAGTTCTTC. This gives the protein CASSLSRNSDEQFF. The V call is TRBV28, the J call TRBJ2-1, with D unresolved. In germline, CDR1 is MDHEN, CDR2 SYDVKM. The CDR3 runs to 14 residues. V gave up 3 bases and J gave up 8 bases, with 14 bases separating them. The whole variable domain, filled in from reference TRBV28 and TRBJ2-1, reads DVKVTQSSRYLVKRTGEKVFLECVQDMDHENMFWYRQDPGLGLRLIYFSYDVKMKEKGDIPEGYSVSREKKERFSLILESASTNQTSMYLCASSLSRNSDEQFFGPGTRLTVL.

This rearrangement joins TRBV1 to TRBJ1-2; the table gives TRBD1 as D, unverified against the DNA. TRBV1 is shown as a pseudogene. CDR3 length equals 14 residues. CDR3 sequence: CTSGAGSTGYGYTF. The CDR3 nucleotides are TGCACCAGCGGGGCAGGGTCTACAGGCTATGGCTACACCTTC.

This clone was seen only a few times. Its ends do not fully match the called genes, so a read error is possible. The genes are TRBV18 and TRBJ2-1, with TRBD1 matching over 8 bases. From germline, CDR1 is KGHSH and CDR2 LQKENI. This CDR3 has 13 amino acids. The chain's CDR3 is CTSSPTGEGEQFF. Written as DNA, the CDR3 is TGTACCAGCTCACCGACAGGGGAAGGTGAGCAGTTCTTC. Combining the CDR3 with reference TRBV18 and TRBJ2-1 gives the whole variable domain NAGVMQNPRHLVRRRGQEARLRCSPMKGHSHVYWYRQLPEEGLKFMVYLQKENIIDESGMPKERFSAEFPKEGPSILRIQQVVRGDSAAYFCTSSPTGEGEQFFGPGTRLTVL.

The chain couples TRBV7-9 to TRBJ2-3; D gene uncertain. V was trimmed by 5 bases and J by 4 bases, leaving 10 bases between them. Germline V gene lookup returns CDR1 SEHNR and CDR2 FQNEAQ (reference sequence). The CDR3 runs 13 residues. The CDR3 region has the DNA TGTGCCAGCAGCCCGCGGCGCGCAGATACGCAGTATTTT. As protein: CASSPRRADTQYF.

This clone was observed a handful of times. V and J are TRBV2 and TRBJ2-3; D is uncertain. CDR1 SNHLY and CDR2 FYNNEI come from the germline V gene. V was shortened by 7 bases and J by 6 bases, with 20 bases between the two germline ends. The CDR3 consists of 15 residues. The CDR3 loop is CASTPRLPPRDTQYF. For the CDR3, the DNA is TGTGCCAGCACCCCGAGGCTTCCTCCGAGGGATACGCAGTATTTT.

As DNA, the CDR3 is TGTGCCAGCAGCAAGCTAGCGGAGATCAGCTCCTACGAGCAGTACTTC. Its translation is CASSKLAEISSYEQYF. The chain joins TRBV7-2 to TRBJ2-7; 7 nucleotides line up with TRBD2. The CDR3 runs 16 residues. V shed 5 bases, J shed 0 bases, and the junction held 10 bases outside the gene matches. Germline assignment: CDR1 SGHTA and CDR2 FQGNSA.

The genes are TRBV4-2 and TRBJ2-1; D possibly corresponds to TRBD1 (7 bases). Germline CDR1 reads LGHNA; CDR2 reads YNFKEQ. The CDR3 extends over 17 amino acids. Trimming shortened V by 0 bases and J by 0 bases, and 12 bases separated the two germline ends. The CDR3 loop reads CASSQDPGDSSYNEQFF. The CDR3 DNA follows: TGTGCCAGCAGCCAAGATCCGGGGGACAGCTCCTACAATGAGCAGTTCTTC.

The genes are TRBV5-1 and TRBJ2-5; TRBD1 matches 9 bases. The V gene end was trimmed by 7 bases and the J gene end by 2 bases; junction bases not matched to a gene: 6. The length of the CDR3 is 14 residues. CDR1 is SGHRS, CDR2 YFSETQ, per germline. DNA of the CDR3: TGCGCCAGCCGAATACAGGGGGCGCAAGAGACCCAGTACTTC. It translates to CASRIQGAQETQYF. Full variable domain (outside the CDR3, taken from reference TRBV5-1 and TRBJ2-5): KAGVTQTPRYLIKTRGQQVTLSCSPISGHRSVSWYQQTPGQGLQFLFEYFSETQRNKGNFPGRFSGRQFSNSRSEMNVSTLELGDSALYLCASRIQGAQETQYFGPGTRLLVL.